The subject of this entry is one T cell receptor (beta chain). J gave up 2 bases and V 4 bases, and 10 bases lay outside the gene matches. Germline V CDR1 and CDR2: SNHLY, FYNNEI. The CDR3 extends over 16 amino acids. The method was immunoSEQ multiplex PCR; TCRdb's version includes in-frame clones alone and lacks a portion of them. This table has approximately 400,000 clones, approximately 83% appearing once. Treatment here: roughly 20 received Ad26.COV2.S at low or high dose, single or two shots; several received placebo; per-sample allocation not given. Day 63 after the first vaccine or placebo injection was the time point for sampling. An adult aged 18-55 years in Boston served as the donor. The entry originates in a study of Ad26.COV2.S vaccination and SARS-CoV-2 variants.

The rearrangement links TRBV2 to TRBJ1-2; 7 bases agree with TRBD1. This material consisted of peripheral blood, taken in a trial of Ad26.COV2.S vaccine versus placebo. The receptor was isolated from a person between 18 and 65 years old who received the Ad26.COV2.S COVID-19 vaccine or a placebo. In DNA form, the CDR3 reads TGTGCCAGCAGTGCCCTGGGCAGGGGGAGGAACTATGGCTACACCTTC. Amino acids: CASSALGRGRNYGYTF.